This is a list of T cell receptor beta chains from one sample in a study of molecular identifiers for immune sequencing clone quantification. A single record per CDR3 protein comes from TCRdb applying MiXCR to the PCR reads. Altogether 250,000 to 400,000 distinct CDR3 sequences are present, about a fifth being singletons, with the ten largest covering about 0.81%. Sequencing was carried out using naive CD8+ T cells from blood, with Jurkat cell RNA spiked in. All receptors come from a human donor in good health. Some libraries in this study had Jurkat cell RNA spiked in. Each CDR3 is given with its conserved first and last residue.

>TRBV4-3|TRBJ2-7
CASSQDSVISYEQYF
>TRBV4-3|TRBJ1-1
CASSPRARTEAFF
>TRBV12-3/TRBV12-4|TRBJ2-7
CASSLWASVTGSWDEQYF
>TRBV14|TRBJ2-5
CASSLTPQETQYF
>TRBV4-1|TRBJ2-4
CASSQGEVVLTKNIQYF
>TRBV7-6|TRBJ2-5
CASSSYGWTGSETQYF
>TRBV4-1|TRBJ2-2
CASSQYWPSGRTNTGELFF
>TRBV27|TRBJ1-5
CASRVTGDQPQHF
>TRBV2|TRBJ1-1
CASNWAPNTEAFF
>TRBV27|TRBJ1-5
CASSFQGQPQHF
>TRBV5-1|TRBJ2-7
CASSLVTGTSNEQYF